The 17 T cell receptor beta chains presented below share a single source sample, sequenced in a study of T cells in Graves' hyperthyroidism and ophthalmopathy. It was RNA transcripts that yielded the amplified TCR beta CDR3 regions. First-round RT-PCR with HTBI primers amplified the TCR CDR3 region. TCRdb reprocessed the multiplex PCR reads via MiXCR and lists one record per CDR3 protein. The table records nearly 750,000 distinct CDR3 sequences, around 40% of them present only once. Sequenced sample: blood. These receptors originate from a woman aged 40 to 49 with Graves' hyperthyroidism.

This clonotype was counted a few times. The chain couples TRBV20-1 to TRBJ2-5, with a weak D call TRBD1 (6 bases). The germline V and J ends were trimmed by 4 bases and 1 base, with 16 bases remaining between them. Germline CDR1 reads DFQATT; CDR2 reads SNEGSKA (reference sequence). This CDR3 spans 15 amino acids. The CDR3 sequence: CSATPGHSVQETQYF. The CDR3 region has the DNA TGCAGTGCTACCCCGGGACACTCCGTCCAAGAGACCCAGTACTTC.

This sequence joins TRBV19 and TRBJ2-7, with D perhaps given as TRBD1 or TRBD2 (5 bases each). Trimming pared 1 base from V and 0 bases from J, leaving 13 bases between. This CDR3 spans 16 amino acids. Per the germline V gene, CDR1 is LNHDA and CDR2 is SQIVND (reference sequence). The DNA of the CDR3 is TGTGCCAGTAGTATAGGTCAGGGACCGAGCTCCTACGAGCAGTACTTC. Amino acids: CASSIGQGPSSYEQYF.

The chain uses TRBV5-1 and TRBJ1-1; D not certain. The CDR3 extends over 14 amino acids. V dropped 4 bases and J dropped 5 bases, with 15 bases sitting between them. CDR1 is SGHRS and CDR2 is YFSETQ in the germline V gene. This chain's CDR3 is CASSGAGSFTEAFF. CDR3 nucleotide sequence: TGCGCCAGCAGCGGTGCGGGGAGCTTTACTGAAGCTTTCTTT.

This clonotype was detected many times. V is TRBV25-1 and J is TRBJ1-1; D uncertain. The germline V gene has CDR1 MGHDK and CDR2 SYGVNS. CDR3 size: 15 residues. V gave up 4 bases and J gave up 3 bases, with 15 bases separating them. This CDR3 reads CASSVGGRWDTEAFF. As DNA, the CDR3 is TGTGCCAGCAGTGTAGGAGGGCGTTGGGACACTGAAGCTTTCTTT.

In regard to this clonotype: With a much larger clone just one base away, this may be a read error. The CDR3 reads CASSLFVRQAAAFF. The CDR3 region has the DNA TGTGCCAGCAGTTTATTTGTCAGGCAGGCTGCAGCTTTCTTT. This chain links TRBV12-3 or TRBV12-4 with TRBJ1-1; no firm D call. This CDR3 is built from 14 residues. With 2 bases removed from V and 10 bases from J, the gap between germline ends came to 17 bases.

This clonotype was counted at least ten times. The chain joins TRBV7-8 to TRBJ1-1; no firm D call. Germline V gene data show CDR1 as SGHVS and CDR2 as FQNEAQ. The CDR3 runs to 13 residues. Trimming pared 5 bases from V and 1 base from J, leaving 8 bases between. The CDR3 DNA sequence: TGTGCCAGCAGCGGGCAGAGGAACACTGAAGCTTTCTTT. Amino acid sequence: CASSGQRNTEAFF. The variable domain in full, with the rest retrieved from reference TRBV7-8 and TRBJ1-1, is GAGVSQSPRYKVAKRGQDVALRCDPISGHVSLFWYQQALGQGPEFLTYFQNEAQLDKSGLPSDRFFAERPEGSVSTLKIQRTQQEDSAVYLCASSGQRNTEAFFGQGTRLTVV.

This clonotype was seen repeatedly, ten times or more. One end of the junction fails to match germline, which may point to a read error. This chain uses TRBV7-7 with TRBJ2-2; the D is unclear. Germline V gene data show CDR1 as SSHAT and CDR2 as FNYEAQ (reference sequence). The CDR3 loop spans 12 amino acids. CDR3 amino acids: CASSPLTGELFF. DNA of the CDR3: TGTGCTAGCAGCCCATTAACCGGGGAGCTGTTTTTT.

This clonotype has just a few counts. The chain links TRBV12-3 or TRBV12-4 to TRBJ1-1; TRBD1 aligns across 9 bases. CDR3 length equals 15 residues. The trim removed 4 bases at V and 5 bases at J, leaving 8 bases unmatched. The chain's CDR3 is CASSSYRGLKTEAFF. The CDR3, as DNA: TGTGCCAGCAGTTCATACAGGGGGCTCAAGACTGAAGCTTTCTTT.

For this clonotype: Given a much more abundant clone one base away, this may be a read error. V gene TRBV19 combines with J gene TRBJ2-6, with TRBD1 as a possible D gene (6 bases). Trimming stripped 8 bases from V and 4 bases from J, with 18 bases between. The CDR3 spans 16 residues. Germline V gene sequence: CDR1 LNHDA, CDR2 SQIVND (reference sequence). CDR3 nucleotide sequence: TGTGCCAGTTCTCGACAGGTAACGAAAGGGGCCAACGTCCTGACTTTC. It is translated as CASSRQVTKGANVLTF. The entire variable domain, with the rest obtained from reference TRBV19 and TRBJ2-6, is as follows: DGGITQSPKYLFRKEGQNVTLSCEQNLNHDAMYWYRQDPGQGLRLIYYSQIVNDFQKGDIAEGYSVSREKKESFPLTVTSAQKNPTAFYLCASSRQVTKGANVLTFGAGSRLTVL.

This clonotype was seen a handful of times. This chain joins TRBV20-1 and TRBJ1-1; 8 bases agree with TRBD1. The V gene's germline CDR1 is DFQATT and CDR2 SNEGSKA (reference sequence). The CDR3 contains 13 residues. J lost 4 bases, V lost 4 bases, and 5 bases had no gene match. The DNA of the CDR3 is TGCAGTGCTACAGGGGGCGAGGTCACTGAAGCTTTCTTT. It encodes CSATGGEVTEAFF.

This clonotype was picked up many times. The chain carries TRBV29-1 and TRBJ2-7; D call uncertain. In germline, CDR1 is SQVTM, CDR2 ANQGSEA. With 3 bases removed from V and 1 base from J, the gap between germline ends came to 7 bases. The CDR3 runs to 12 residues. This chain's CDR3 is CSVEGLSYEQYF. In DNA form, the CDR3 reads TGCAGCGTTGAGGGTCTGTCCTACGAGCAGTACTTC.

This clonotype came up many times. The rearrangement links TRBV10-3 to TRBJ2-7, with 10 bases that match TRBD1. Germline V gene data show CDR1 as ENHRY and CDR2 as SYGVKD. Trimming cost V 8 bases and J 3 bases; bases outside gene matches: 7. The CDR3 is 14 amino acids. CDR3 coding DNA: TGTGCCATCGGATACCGGGACAGGGGCTACGAGCAGTACTTC. Its translation is CAIGYRDRGYEQYF.

This clonotype turned up a few times. This chain uses TRBV5-1 with TRBJ1-6; D call uncertain. The CDR3 contains 13 residues. Per the germline V gene, CDR1 is SGHRS and CDR2 is YFSETQ. Trimming stripped 4 bases from V and 7 bases from J, with 9 bases between. CDR3 sequence (DNA): TGCGCCAGCAGCCGGGGTAGAAATTCACCCCTCCACTTT. It specifies CASSRGRNSPLHF.

This clonotype was observed many times. The rearrangement links TRBV7-2 to TRBJ2-2, with D possibly being TRBD1 (5 bases). The germline CDR1 and CDR2 sequences are SGHTA and FQGNSA. V lost 0 bases and J lost 3, with 8 bases in between. The CDR3 sequence is 15 residues long. The CDR3 loop reads CASSLARVDTGELFF. DNA of the CDR3: TGTGCCAGCAGCTTAGCCAGGGTGGACACCGGGGAGCTGTTTTTT.

The V call is TRBV2, the J call TRBJ1-4; D is possibly TRBD1 (6 bases). The CDR3 has 13 amino acids. In germline, CDR1 is SNHLY, CDR2 FYNNEI. Trimming removed 6 bases from V and 7 bases from J, with 12 bases in between. Written as DNA, the CDR3 is TGTGCCAGCAGCGACGGGACACCTGAAAAACTGTTTTTT. Its translation is CASSDGTPEKLFF.

This clonotype was detected a few times. This chain connects TRBV2 to TRBJ2-7; 8 bases are a match to TRBD2. TRBJ2-1 explains the end of the DNA better; the J call may be wrong. This CDR3 has 15 residues. CDR1 SNHLY and CDR2 FYNNEI come from the germline V gene. The CDR3 DNA is TGTGCCAGCAAAACTAGCGGCGAATCTTGGCATGAGCAGTTCTTC. Translation: CASKTSGESWHEQFF.

Of note for this clonotype: A much larger clone differs from this one at a single base, so this may be a read error. The genes are TRBV5-6 and TRBJ2-7, with no clear D. The germline CDR1 and CDR2 sequences are SGHDT and YYEEEE. CDR3 length: 13 residues. The CDR3 DNA reads as TGTGTCAGCAGCTACGGTGTGAAGGGTCAACAGTACTTC. Amino acids: CVSSYGVKGQQYF.